This TCR beta chain was identified during a study of early T cells in non-severe SARS-CoV-2 infection. Study context: Chains were not paired, and sequencing was done on bulk RNA from unsorted whole blood.

Study-wide results and limits: Matching with VDJdb favored anti-spike CD8 responses (missing private and CD4 specificities).

This clonotype was observed a few times. Its antigen is unidentified. The V gene lost 4 bases and the J gene lost 4 bases, with 6 bases spanning the gap. The CDR3 contains 12 residues. Per the germline V gene, CDR1 is SEHNR and CDR2 is FQNEAQ (reference sequence). Molecules of cDNA were individually given unique molecular identifiers that were attached to them. TCRdb used MiXCR to reprocess the 5' RACE reads, holding one entry per CDR3 protein. The sample holds tens of thousands of distinct CDR3 sequences, 5.5% to 7.5% seen once. Material: whole blood. The chain uses TRBV7-9 and TRBJ2-3; D not resolved. This TCR came from an adult who was a healthcare worker with PCR-confirmed SARS-CoV-2 infection or an uninfected control (not recorded which). CDR3 coding DNA: TGTGCCAGCAGCTCAGCTTCAGATACGCAGTATTTT. Amino acid sequence: CASSSASDTQYF.